This record concerns one TCR beta chain sequence. This sample is part of a study of regulatory T cells in long-lasting Graves disease. Assembly of TCR beta libraries relied on iRepertoire HTBI primers together with Arm-PCR of CDR3 regions. One entry per CDR3 protein results from TCRdb running MiXCR on the multiplex PCR reads. The sample yields about 470,000 distinct CDR3 sequences, about a sixth seen once. The time point was: newly diagnosed GD, antithyroid drugs for less than 3 months. Scientists built the TCR library using RNA that was extracted from PBMCs. V shed 1 base and J shed 1 base, with 11 bases lying between them. The CDR3 loop spans 15 amino acids. CDR1 SGHDT and CDR2 YYEEEE come from the germline V gene. Separately, the same data were catalogued under a study of T cells in Graves' hyperthyroidism and ophthalmopathy.

This TCR derives from a man in his forties with Graves disease. Source: peripheral blood mononuclear cells (PBMCs), taken at new diagnosis, from a patient treated with antithyroid drugs. This chain links TRBV5-6 with TRBJ1-1; possible D gene TRBD1, 6 bases. CDR3 sequence (DNA): TGTGCCAGCAGCTTGTACACAGGGACGAACACTGAAGCTTTCTTT. Its translation is CASSLYTGTNTEAFF.